These T cell receptor beta chains were read from a single sample in a study of blood T cell repertoires in COVID-19. Repertoires were generated with immunoSEQ multiplex PCR, while TCRdb's copy carries only in-frame clones and drops some. The sample has 150,000 to 200,000 clones, around 92% seen once. Input material: peripheral blood. The source of these receptors is a man in his sixties with acute or convalescent COVID-19. Each CDR3 is given with its conserved first and last residue. The D gene is left open where the match is weak. Only part of the rows carry a size: once, few, many, or a class if the clone is expanded.

abundance: .; d_gene: .; j_gene: TRBJ1-5; v_gene: TRBV24-1; CDR3aa: CATSPQGFDNQPQHF; CDR3nt: TGTGCCACCAGCCCCCAGGGCTTCGACAATCAGCCCCAGCATTTT
abundance: .; d_gene: TRBD2; j_gene: TRBJ2-2; v_gene: TRBV11-2; CDR3aa: CASSWGLAGEGELFF; CDR3nt: TGTGCCAGCAGCTGGGGACTAGCGGGGGAAGGGGAGCTGTTTTTT
abundance: once; d_gene: .; j_gene: TRBJ2-3; v_gene: TRBV18; CDR3aa: CASSPLGAPPGGADTQYF; CDR3nt: TGTGCCAGCTCACCACTGGGTGCGCCCCCGGGCGGGGCAGATACGCAGTATTTT
abundance: .; d_gene: .; j_gene: TRBJ1-6; v_gene: TRBV7-8; CDR3aa: CASNPGSSYNSPLHF; CDR3nt: TGTGCCAGCAACCCGGGGAGCTCCTATAATTCACCCCTCCACTTT
abundance: .; d_gene: .; j_gene: TRBJ1-4; v_gene: TRBV5-1; CDR3aa: CASSLEPTTNEKLFF; CDR3nt: TGCGCCAGCAGCTTGGAGCCCACAACTAATGAAAAACTGTTTTTT
abundance: .; d_gene: .; j_gene: TRBJ1-1; v_gene: TRBV5-8; CDR3aa: CASSPFNRENTEAFF; CDR3nt: TGTGCCAGCAGCCCTTTCAACAGGGAGAACACTGAAGCTTTCTTT
abundance: .; d_gene: .; j_gene: TRBJ2-2; v_gene: TRBV7-3; CDR3aa: CASSRGLSNTGELFF; CDR3nt: TGTGCCAGCAGCCGAGGACTGTCGAACACCGGGGAGCTGTTTTTT
abundance: .; d_gene: .; j_gene: TRBJ1-2; v_gene: TRBV3-1/TRBV3-2; CDR3aa: CASSQARHGYTF; CDR3nt: TGTGCCAGCAGCCAAGCCAGGCATGGCTACACCTTC
abundance: .; d_gene: TRBD2; j_gene: TRBJ2-3; v_gene: TRBV10-2; CDR3aa: CAINSGVEDTQYF; CDR3nt: TGCGCCATTAATAGCGGGGTGGAAGATACGCAGTATTTT
abundance: once; d_gene: TRBD1; j_gene: TRBJ1-1; v_gene: TRBV4-2; CDR3aa: CASSQETGSNTEAFF; CDR3nt: TGTGCCAGCAGCCAAGAGACAGGGTCCAACACTGAAGCTTTCTTT
abundance: .; d_gene: .; j_gene: TRBJ2-7; v_gene: TRBV2; CDR3aa: CASSPNPYEQYF; CDR3nt: TGTGCCAGCAGCCCAAATCCCTACGAGCAGTACTTC
abundance: .; d_gene: TRBD1; j_gene: TRBJ1-2; v_gene: TRBV2; CDR3aa: CASSLGQGGYTF; CDR3nt: TGTGCCAGCAGTCTTGGACAGGGAGGCTACACCTTC
abundance: .; d_gene: .; j_gene: TRBJ1-5; v_gene: TRBV6-6; CDR3aa: CASSYSSQPQHF; CDR3nt: TGTGCCAGCAGTTACTCGAGTCAGCCCCAGCATTTT
abundance: .; d_gene: TRBD1; j_gene: TRBJ1-6; v_gene: TRBV10-3; CDR3aa: CAISERGLNSPLHF; CDR3nt: TGTGCCATCAGTGAGAGGGGGCTTAATTCACCCCTCCACTTT
abundance: .; d_gene: .; j_gene: TRBJ1-2; v_gene: TRBV7-2; CDR3aa: CASSFTTGNYGYTF; CDR3nt: TGTGCCAGCAGCTTTACGACAGGCAACTATGGCTACACCTTC
abundance: .; d_gene: .; j_gene: TRBJ2-2; v_gene: TRBV3-1/TRBV3-2; CDR3aa: CASSQSNTGELFF; CDR3nt: TGTGCCAGCAGCCAAAGCAACACCGGGGAGCTGTTTTTT
abundance: .; d_gene: .; j_gene: TRBJ2-2; v_gene: TRBV7-2; CDR3aa: CASSSATGFGELFF; CDR3nt: TGTGCCAGCAGCTCTGCCACAGGGTTCGGGGAGCTGTTTTTT
abundance: .; d_gene: .; j_gene: TRBJ2-4; v_gene: TRBV7-9; CDR3aa: CASSLSPGHIQYF; CDR3nt: TGTGCCAGCAGCTTATCACCAGGGCACATTCAGTACTTC
abundance: once; d_gene: TRBD1; j_gene: TRBJ1-1; v_gene: TRBV20-1; CDR3aa: CSAGGQGGTEAFF; CDR3nt: TGCAGTGCTGGTGGACAGGGGGGGACTGAAGCTTTCTTT
abundance: .; d_gene: TRBD1; j_gene: TRBJ2-1; v_gene: TRBV6-6; CDR3aa: CASSHRQGNEQFF; CDR3nt: TGTGCCAGCAGTCATCGACAGGGGAATGAGCAGTTCTTC
abundance: .; d_gene: .; j_gene: TRBJ1-2; v_gene: TRBV15; CDR3aa: CATSRVAGQEGYTF; CDR3nt: TGTGCCACCAGCAGAGTTGCGGGGCAGGAGGGCTACACCTTC
abundance: .; d_gene: .; j_gene: TRBJ1-1; v_gene: TRBV2; CDR3aa: CAILEVGAAFF; CDR3nt: TGTGCCATCCTCGAGGTAGGGGCTGCTTTCTTT
abundance: .; d_gene: .; j_gene: TRBJ2-6; v_gene: TRBV7-2; CDR3aa: CASSSRQVSGANVLTF; CDR3nt: TGTGCCAGCAGCTCCAGACAGGTCTCTGGGGCCAACGTCCTGACTTTC
abundance: .; d_gene: .; j_gene: TRBJ1-1; v_gene: TRBV27; CDR3aa: CASSFRTDTEAFF; CDR3nt: TGTGCCAGCAGTTTCAGGACAGACACTGAAGCTTTCTTT
abundance: .; d_gene: .; j_gene: TRBJ1-2; v_gene: TRBV12-3/TRBV12-4; CDR3aa: CASSKTEFYGYTF; CDR3nt: TGTGCCAGCAGTAAGACAGAATTCTATGGCTACACCTTC
abundance: .; d_gene: TRBD1; j_gene: TRBJ1-5; v_gene: TRBV19; CDR3aa: CASMAGGAGNQPQHF; CDR3nt: TGTGCCAGTATGGCAGGGGGTGCGGGCAATCAGCCCCAGCATTTT
abundance: .; d_gene: .; j_gene: TRBJ2-1; v_gene: TRBV4-1; CDR3aa: CASSQDLGQRTYNEQFF; CDR3nt: TGCGCCAGCAGCCAAGATTTGGGGCAGAGGACCTACAATGAGCAGTTCTTC
abundance: many; d_gene: .; j_gene: TRBJ2-7; v_gene: TRBV14; CDR3aa: CASSQDLYGLEQYF; CDR3nt: TGTGCCAGCAGCCAAGATCTATATGGTCTGGAGCAGTACTTC
abundance: .; d_gene: TRBD2; j_gene: TRBJ2-3; v_gene: TRBV7-6; CDR3aa: CASSLDSGGAVSTDTQYF; CDR3nt: TGTGCCAGCAGCTTAGACAGCGGGGGGGCTGTAAGCACAGATACGCAGTATTTT
abundance: .; d_gene: .; j_gene: TRBJ1-2; v_gene: TRBV7-9; CDR3aa: CASSLPGLGGYTF; CDR3nt: TGTGCCAGCAGCTTACCAGGGCTAGGTGGCTACACCTTC
abundance: .; d_gene: .; j_gene: TRBJ2-3; v_gene: TRBV19; CDR3aa: CASGPPGTDTQYF; CDR3nt: TGTGCCAGTGGGCCACCGGGCACAGATACGCAGTATTTT
abundance: .; d_gene: .; j_gene: TRBJ1-2; v_gene: TRBV7-2; CDR3aa: CASSPGQGGYGYTF; CDR3nt: TGTGCCAGCAGCCCTGGACAAGGGGGCTATGGCTACACCTTC
abundance: .; d_gene: TRBD2; j_gene: TRBJ2-7; v_gene: TRBV4-2; CDR3aa: CASSPPLAGGLGEQYF; CDR3nt: TGTGCCAGCAGCCCACCCTTAGCGGGGGGGCTGGGTGAGCAGTACTTC
abundance: .; d_gene: .; j_gene: TRBJ2-3; v_gene: TRBV27; CDR3aa: CASSYQGFGTDTQYF; CDR3nt: TGTGCCAGCAGTTACCAGGGTTTTGGCACAGATACGCAGTATTTT
abundance: .; d_gene: TRBD1; j_gene: TRBJ1-6; v_gene: TRBV7-2; CDR3aa: CASSLGSVTGRGLHF; CDR3nt: TGTGCCAGCAGCTTAGGCAGTGTGACAGGGAGAGGACTCCACTTT
abundance: .; d_gene: .; j_gene: TRBJ1-5; v_gene: TRBV30; CDR3aa: CAWSDINQPQHF; CDR3nt: TGTGCCTGGAGTGACATAAATCAGCCCCAGCATTTT
abundance: .; d_gene: .; j_gene: TRBJ2-1; v_gene: TRBV7-6; CDR3aa: CASSLDMRGIGEQFF; CDR3nt: TGTGCCAGCAGCTTAGACATGAGAGGGATAGGCGAGCAGTTCTTC
abundance: .; d_gene: .; j_gene: TRBJ1-1; v_gene: TRBV5-8; CDR3aa: CANMWGLQEDTEAFF; CDR3nt: TGTGCCAACATGTGGGGGCTTCAGGAAGACACTGAAGCTTTCTTT
abundance: .; d_gene: TRBD1; j_gene: TRBJ2-7; v_gene: TRBV5-4; CDR3aa: CASSVSGTGVYEQYF; CDR3nt: TGTGCCAGCAGCGTTTCCGGGACAGGTGTTTACGAGCAGTACTTC
abundance: .; d_gene: TRBD1; j_gene: TRBJ1-5; v_gene: TRBV30; CDR3aa: CAWSLGQGKQPQHF; CDR3nt: TGTGCCTGGTCACTTGGACAGGGGAAACAGCCCCAGCATTTT
abundance: .; d_gene: TRBD2; j_gene: TRBJ2-1; v_gene: TRBV6-5; CDR3aa: CASSYKRGGYEQFF; CDR3nt: TGTGCCAGCAGTTACAAGCGGGGGGGCTATGAGCAGTTCTTC
abundance: .; d_gene: TRBD1; j_gene: TRBJ1-2; v_gene: TRBV18; CDR3aa: CASSPGQYGYTF; CDR3nt: TGTGCCAGCTCACCGGGACAGTATGGCTACACCTTC
abundance: .; d_gene: TRBD1; j_gene: TRBJ1-1; v_gene: TRBV25-1; CDR3aa: CASLPGQGGYTEAFF; CDR3nt: TGTGCCTCACTCCCGGGACAGGGGGGATACACTGAAGCTTTCTTT
abundance: .; d_gene: TRBD2; j_gene: TRBJ2-1; v_gene: TRBV7-9; CDR3aa: CASSQQTSGVNEQFF; CDR3nt: TGTGCCAGCAGCCAACAGACTAGCGGGGTCAATGAGCAGTTCTTC
abundance: .; d_gene: .; j_gene: TRBJ1-5; v_gene: TRBV4-1; CDR3aa: CASSQEAGGSQPQHF; CDR3nt: TGCGCCAGCAGCCAAGAGGCGGGGGGCTCGCAGCCCCAGCATTTT
abundance: .; d_gene: .; j_gene: TRBJ1-2; v_gene: TRBV2; CDR3aa: CASNPTGLYGYTF; CDR3nt: TGTGCCAGCAACCCGACGGGTCTCTATGGCTACACCTTC
abundance: .; d_gene: TRBD1; j_gene: TRBJ2-1; v_gene: TRBV5-1; CDR3aa: CASSRDRGWDEQFF; CDR3nt: TGCGCCAGCAGCCGGGACAGGGGATGGGATGAGCAGTTCTTC
abundance: once; d_gene: .; j_gene: TRBJ1-6; v_gene: TRBV5-6; CDR3aa: CASRWLGRENSPLHF; CDR3nt: TGTGCCAGCAGATGGCTGGGACGGGAGAATTCACCCCTCCACTTT
abundance: .; d_gene: TRBD1; j_gene: TRBJ2-7; v_gene: TRBV10-3; CDR3aa: CAISSGQGGLYEQYF; CDR3nt: TGTGCCATCAGCTCGGGACAGGGGGGACTTTACGAGCAGTACTTC
abundance: .; d_gene: TRBD1; j_gene: TRBJ1-1; v_gene: TRBV7-9; CDR3aa: CASSERTGGADTEAFF; CDR3nt: TGTGCCAGCAGCGAACGGACAGGGGGCGCAGACACTGAAGCTTTCTTT
abundance: .; d_gene: TRBD1; j_gene: TRBJ2-7; v_gene: TRBV11-2; CDR3aa: CASSPGQVSYEQYF; CDR3nt: TGTGCCAGCAGCCCGGGACAGGTTTCCTACGAGCAGTACTTC
abundance: .; d_gene: .; j_gene: TRBJ2-7; v_gene: TRBV27; CDR3aa: CASSKGGTYEQYF; CDR3nt: TGTGCCAGCAGTAAGGGCGGGACCTACGAGCAGTACTTC
abundance: .; d_gene: TRBD2; j_gene: TRBJ2-3; v_gene: TRBV29-1; CDR3aa: CSGGLAGDAQYF; CDR3nt: TGCAGCGGTGGTCTAGCGGGGGACGCGCAGTATTTT
abundance: .; d_gene: TRBD1; j_gene: TRBJ1-2; v_gene: TRBV7-3; CDR3aa: CASSFTGQGLFGYTF; CDR3nt: TGTGCCAGCAGCTTTACCGGACAGGGTCTATTTGGCTACACCTTC
abundance: .; d_gene: .; j_gene: TRBJ2-5; v_gene: TRBV9; CDR3aa: CASSVATNKETQYF; CDR3nt: TGTGCCAGCAGCGTAGCTACTAACAAAGAGACCCAGTACTTC